Sequencing of this T cell receptor (beta chain) was carried out in a study of metastatic and nonmetastatic thyroid tumors. Thyroid surgery had not been preceded by any treatment in any patient. This clone turned up a few times. TCRdb used MiXCR to call clones anew from the PCR reads. The sample shows some 30,000 clones, roughly 30% of them seen only once. From germline, CDR1 is LNHDA and CDR2 SQIVND (reference sequence). The CDR3 is 15 residues long. V dropped 4 bases and J dropped 0 bases, with 12 bases sitting between them. The TCR comes from a female donor with papillary thyroid cancer or a benign thyroid nodule (not recorded which). Some clones in this sample may be carry-over from other donors' samples. J is TRBJ1-1 and V is TRBV19; a possible D gene is TRBD1 (5 bases). Sequenced material: blood. The CDR3 sequence: CASSNHQGMNTEAFF. In nucleotides, the CDR3 is TGTGCCAGTAGTAACCACCAGGGAATGAACACTGAAGCTTTCTTT.